A selection of T cell receptor beta chains follows, all from one sample in a study of cytomegalovirus exposure and HLA in healthy donors. Sequenced by immunoSEQ multiplex PCR; TCRdb stores in-frame clones only, minus some. The specimen's table records roughly 220,000 clones. The specimen was PBMCs. These receptors were obtained from a girl aged 2-15 years in good health and CMV-seropositive. CDR3s include the opening cysteine and the closing phenylalanine or tryptophan. The D gene is left open where the match is weak.

v_gene	d_gene	j_gene	CDR3aa	CDR3nt
TRBV21-1	NA	TRBJ2-3	CASTKDRPSGRSIRDTQYF	TGTGCCAGCACCAAAGATCGGCCTAGCGGGAGGAGTATCCGCGATACGCAGTATTTT
TRBV7-2	NA	TRBJ1-1	CASSLAGQGNSEKAFF	TGTGCCAGCAGCTTAGCGGGGCAGGGAAATTCGGAGAAAGCTTTCTTT
TRBV28	TRBD1	TRBJ1-1	CASSPGQSSAFF	TGTGCCAGCAGCCCGGGACAGTCCTCAGCTTTCTTT
TRBV5-1	TRBD2	TRBJ2-1	CASSLWVAGGYEQFF	TGCGCCAGCAGCTTGTGGGTAGCGGGAGGGTATGAGCAGTTCTTC
TRBV5-6	NA	TRBJ1-6	CASSKRGLNSPLHF	TGTGCCAGCAGCAAAAGGGGTCTCAATTCGCCCCTCCACTTT
TRBV27	NA	TRBJ2-7	CASSPATHGVGFEQYF	TGTGCCAGCAGTCCGGCGACTCACGGGGTCGGTTTCGAGCAGTACTTC
TRBV7-2	TRBD2	TRBJ2-1	CASSKRELPYNEQFF	TGTGCCAGCAGCAAGCGGGAGCTCCCCTACAATGAGCAGTTCTTC
TRBV4-1	NA	TRBJ2-1	CASSQAVRTYNEQFF	TGCGCCAGCAGCCAAGCCGTCCGGACTTACAATGAGCAGTTCTTC
TRBV9	TRBD2	TRBJ2-7	CASSPGTRSFYEQYF	TGTGCCAGCAGTCCCGGGACTAGAAGCTTCTACGAGCAGTACTTC
TRBV6-5	NA	TRBJ2-6	CASSYSATSGANVLTF	TGTGCCAGCAGTTACTCGGCCACCTCTGGGGCCAACGTCCTGACTTTC
TRBV2	NA	TRBJ1-3	CASLDWVSGNTIYF	TGTGCCAGCCTAGACTGGGTCTCTGGAAACACCATATATTTT
TRBV6-5	TRBD1	TRBJ1-1	CASSRAGTGIEAFF	TGTGCCAGCAGTAGAGCCGGGACAGGGATTGAAGCTTTCTTT
TRBV29-1	NA	TRBJ1-1	CSVGPGMNTEAFF	TGCAGCGTTGGCCCAGGGATGAACACTGAAGCTTTCTTT
TRBV19	NA	TRBJ1-1	CASSIDPGSTEAFF	TGTGCCAGTAGTATAGATCCGGGGAGCACTGAAGCTTTCTTT
TRBV27	TRBD1	TRBJ2-7	CASSPDRDRVYEQYF	TGTGCCAGCAGTCCTGATAGGGACAGGGTCTACGAGCAGTACTTC
TRBV5-1	NA	TRBJ1-1	CASSPRTGTLHMNTEAFF	TGCGCCAGCAGCCCTAGGACCGGGACACTACACATGAACACTGAAGCTTTCTTT
TRBV2	TRBD1	TRBJ2-1	CASSGGTLTGGRNEQFF	TGTGCCAGCAGTGGCGGAACCTTGACAGGGGGGAGGAATGAGCAGTTCTTC
TRBV27	TRBD1	TRBJ1-1	CASSLDDRGGTEAFF	TGTGCCAGCAGTTTAGATGACAGGGGCGGCACTGAAGCTTTCTTT
TRBV27	NA	TRBJ2-2	CASTPKWGVGELFF	TGTGCCAGCACCCCGAAATGGGGCGTCGGGGAGCTGTTTTTT
TRBV28	NA	TRBJ1-4	CASSYPGLTNEKLFF	TGTGCCAGCAGTTACCCTGGACTCACTAATGAAAAACTGTTTTTT
TRBV6-5	NA	TRBJ2-3	CASSYSRDTQYF	TGTGCCAGCAGTTACTCCCGGGATACGCAGTATTTT
TRBV27	NA	TRBJ1-3	CASSLYPQSGSAGNTIYF	TGTGCCAGCAGTTTATACCCCCAGTCGGGAAGCGCTGGAAACACCATATATTTT
TRBV5-1	TRBD1	TRBJ2-7	CASSFTGESEQYF	TGCGCCAGCAGCTTCACAGGGGAGAGCGAGCAGTACTTC
TRBV7-9	NA	TRBJ2-3	CASKKRNTDTQYF	TGTGCCAGCAAGAAGCGGAACACAGATACGCAGTATTTT
TRBV29-1	NA	TRBJ1-1	CSVEGRMNTEAFF	TGCAGCGTTGAAGGGCGGATGAACACTGAAGCTTTCTTT
TRBV11-2	NA	TRBJ2-1	CASSVIVAAYRNEQFF	TGTGCCAGCAGCGTCATCGTAGCGGCCTATAGGAATGAGCAGTTCTTC
TRBV7-7	TRBD1	TRBJ2-5	CASSPTGEETQYF	TGTGCTAGCAGCCCCACAGGGGAAGAGACCCAGTACTTC
TRBV28	TRBD1	TRBJ1-2	CASSPRGGQHIYGYTF	TGTGCCAGCAGTCCTCGAGGGGGACAGCACATCTATGGCTACACCTTC
TRBV18	TRBD2	TRBJ2-1	CASSRLGLGGNEQFF	TGTGCCAGCTCACGCCTAGGACTAGGTGGGAATGAGCAGTTCTTC
TRBV4-1	NA	TRBJ2-7	CASSQGPGWEQYF	TGCGCCAGCAGCCAAGGACCAGGATGGGAGCAGTACTTC
TRBV18	TRBD1	TRBJ1-4	CASSRDRDEKLFF	TGTGCCAGCTCACGGGACAGGGACGAAAAACTGTTTTTT